This TCR beta chain came from a study of cytotoxic CD8 clonotypes in ibrutinib-treated CLL. The method was immunoSEQ multiplex PCR; TCRdb's version includes in-frame clones alone and lacks a portion of them. The table lists 49,000 or so clones, about half of them singletons. V trimming: 5 bases; J trimming: 4 bases; junction bases outside the gene matches: 8. This CDR3 comprises 14 residues. Germline-derived CDR1 and CDR2 are SGHRS and YFSETQ. Material: PBMCs, obtained after 12 months of ibrutinib treatment. The clonotype originates from a human donor with chronic lymphocytic leukemia. The chain employs TRBV5-1 and TRBJ1-1; TRBD1 matches at 7 bases. The CDR3 is CASRKGTEGTEAFF. The CDR3 DNA follows: TGCGCCAGCAGAAAAGGGACAGAAGGCACTGAAGCTTTCTTT. The full variable domain, with the rest looked up from reference TRBV5-1 and TRBJ1-1, is KAGVTQTPRYLIKTRGQQVTLSCSPISGHRSVSWYQQTPGQGLQFLFEYFSETQRNKGNFPGRFSGRQFSNSRSEMNVSTLELGDSALYLCASRKGTEGTEAFFGQGTRLTVV.